This entry concerns a single T cell receptor beta chain. The antigen is not known. At one of its ends the junction is not consistent with the germline gene, which may arise from a read error. This entry comes from a study of T cell responses to AZD1222 COVID-19 vaccine. Study-wide points: Epitopes outside B.1.351 and B.1.1.7 mutated regions reportedly drew nearly half of spike TCRs. Two doses of AZD1222 preceded a rise in Spike-specific TCR breadth and depth. Repertoire sampling was restricted to post-peak T cell response timepoints. Mostly white British, mostly female donors; authors suggested clonal diversity may be underestimated.

Using immunoSEQ multiplex PCR, the repertoire was profiled, and TCRdb retains in-frame clones only, with some absent. The profile covers about 100,000 clones, with about 85% appearing a single time and about 1.8% taken by the ten largest. In germline, CDR1 is SGHRS, CDR2 YFSETQ. The CDR3 is 14 residues long. The TCR comes from an adult in good health. The material sequenced was peripheral blood, taken on day 0 of AZD1222 vaccination. The chain is built from TRBV5-1 and TRBJ2-1; D gene uncertain. The CDR3 protein is CASSLVSSSNEQFF. Here the CDR3 DNA reads TGCGCCAGCAGCTTGGTGTCCTCCTCCAATGAGCAGTTCTTC. The full variable domain, with the rest looked up from reference TRBV5-1 and TRBJ2-1, is KAGVTQTPRYLIKTRGQQVTLSCSPISGHRSVSWYQQTPGQGLQFLFEYFSETQRNKGNFPGRFSGRQFSNSRSEMNVSTLELGDSALYLCASSLVSSSNEQFFGPGTRLTVL.